This TCR beta chain was captured by sequencing in a study of T cell repertoires in cytomegalovirus infection (dated by TCRdb to about 2019). Study-wide context: Donor HLA type was relevant to the analysis, as public TCR beta signatures indicated carriage of CMV infection together with the matching HLA type.

The data were produced on an Illumina HiSeq 1500. Starting from the raw public reads, TCRdb applied fastp trimming at Q25, assembled clones with MiXCR and retained in-frame beta chains. Every entry covers one CDR3 protein and lists the most common genes and DNA from its rows. Present in this sample are roughly 230,000 distinct CDR3 sequences, roughly 23% of which were seen just once. 18% of the sample is in the top ten clones. Broader findings and caveats from the paper: The ex vivo response was dominated by HLA-C-restricted CMV-specific TCR beta clonotypes, and the single most frequent clonotype in two of eight donors was supplied by these HLA-C-restricted clonotypes. In both this cohort and an independent roughly 330-donor cohort, the cumulative frequency of public TCR beta family members distinguished carriers of CMV infection plus the relevant HLA type.

The germline V gene (reference sequence) supplies CDR1 DFQATT and CDR2 SNEGSKA. Taken from cysteine to phenylalanine, the CDR3 has 13 residues. Only the CDR3 DNA stays, 39 bases, in frame from base 1. Unmatched junction bases come to 5, with V trimmed by 5 bases and J by 4 bases. This clonotype was observed a few times. Its recognized antigen is unknown. No clone much larger than this one lies a single base away; base qualities are absent. The rearranged chain carries TRBV20-1 and TRBJ2-1, with 7 bases in between that match TRBD2. Sequenced sample: CD8+ T cells from PBMCs. The clonotype comes from a human donor in good health (CMV status not recorded). Some clones in this sample may be carry-over from other donors' samples. In nucleotides, the sequence is TGCAGTGCTGGGGACTACCAATACAATGAGCAGTTCTTC. It codes for CSAGDYQYNEQFF.